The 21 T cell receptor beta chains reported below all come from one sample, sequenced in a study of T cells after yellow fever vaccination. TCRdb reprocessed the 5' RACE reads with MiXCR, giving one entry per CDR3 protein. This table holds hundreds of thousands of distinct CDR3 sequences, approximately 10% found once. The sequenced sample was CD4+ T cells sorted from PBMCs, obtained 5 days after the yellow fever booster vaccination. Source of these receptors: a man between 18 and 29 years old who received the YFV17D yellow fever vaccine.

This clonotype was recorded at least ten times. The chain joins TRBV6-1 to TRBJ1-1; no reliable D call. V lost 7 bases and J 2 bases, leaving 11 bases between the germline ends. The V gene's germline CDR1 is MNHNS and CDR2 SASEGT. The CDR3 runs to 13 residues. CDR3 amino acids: CASMLDGNTEAFF. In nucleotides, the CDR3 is TGTGCCAGCATGCTGGACGGAAACACTGAAGCTTTCTTT.

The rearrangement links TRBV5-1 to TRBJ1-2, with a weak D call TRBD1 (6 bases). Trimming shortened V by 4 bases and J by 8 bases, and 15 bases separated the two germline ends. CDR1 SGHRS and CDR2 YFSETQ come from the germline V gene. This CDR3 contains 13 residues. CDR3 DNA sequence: TGCGCCAGCAGCCTACTACAGGGTACGGGCTACACCTTC. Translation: CASSLLQGTGYTF.

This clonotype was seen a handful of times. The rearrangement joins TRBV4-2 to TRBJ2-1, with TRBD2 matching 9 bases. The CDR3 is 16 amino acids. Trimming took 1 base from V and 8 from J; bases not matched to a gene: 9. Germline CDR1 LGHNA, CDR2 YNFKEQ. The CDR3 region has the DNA TGTGCCAGCAGCCAAGGGCGGGGGGGCCCGAGGTATGAGCAGTTCTTC. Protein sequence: CASSQGRGGPRYEQFF.

CDR3 sequence reads: CASSSGTADSNQPQHF. The DNA for the CDR3 is TGTGCCAGCAGCTCAGGGACAGCAGATAGCAATCAGCCCCAGCATTTT. The chain is built from TRBV7-9 and TRBJ1-5; 7 bases agree with TRBD1. The CDR3 runs to 16 residues. Germline trimming cut 4 bases from V and 0 bases from J; bases unmatched to any gene: 6. The germline CDR1 and CDR2 sequences are SEHNR and FQNEAQ (reference sequence).

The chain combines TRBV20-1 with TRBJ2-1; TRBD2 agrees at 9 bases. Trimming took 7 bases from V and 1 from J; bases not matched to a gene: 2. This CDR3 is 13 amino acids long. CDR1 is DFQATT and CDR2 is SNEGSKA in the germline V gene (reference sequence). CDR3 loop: CSGRGGSYNEQFF. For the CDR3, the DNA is TGCAGTGGGCGGGGGGGTTCCTACAATGAGCAGTTCTTC.

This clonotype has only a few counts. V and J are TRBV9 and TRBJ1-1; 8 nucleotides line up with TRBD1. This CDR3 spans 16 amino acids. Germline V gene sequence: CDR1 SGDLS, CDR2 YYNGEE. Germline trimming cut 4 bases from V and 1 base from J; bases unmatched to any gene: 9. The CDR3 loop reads CASSPRTGLTNTEAFF. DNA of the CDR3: TGTGCCAGCAGCCCCCGGACAGGGCTTACGAACACTGAAGCTTTCTTT.

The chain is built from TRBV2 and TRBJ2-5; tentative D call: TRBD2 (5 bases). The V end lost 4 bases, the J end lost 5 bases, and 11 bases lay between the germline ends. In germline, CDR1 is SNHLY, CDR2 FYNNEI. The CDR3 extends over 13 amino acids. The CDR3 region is CASSALGKETQYF. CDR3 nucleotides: TGTGCCAGCAGTGCACTAGGCAAGGAGACCCAGTACTTC.

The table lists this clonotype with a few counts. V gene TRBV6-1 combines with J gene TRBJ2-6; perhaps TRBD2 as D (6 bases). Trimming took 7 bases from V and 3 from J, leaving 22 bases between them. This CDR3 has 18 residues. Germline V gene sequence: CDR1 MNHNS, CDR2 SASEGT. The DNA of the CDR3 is TGTGCCAGCACTCTCGGCGGGAACGGGGCTGATGGGGCCAACGTCCTGACTTTC. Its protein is CASTLGGNGADGANVLTF.

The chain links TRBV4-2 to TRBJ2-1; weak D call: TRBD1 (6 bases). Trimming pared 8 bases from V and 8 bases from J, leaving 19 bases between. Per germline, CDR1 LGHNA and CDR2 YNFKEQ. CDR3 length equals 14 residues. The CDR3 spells CASAPWTNRDEQFF. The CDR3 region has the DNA TGTGCCAGCGCACCGTGGACGAACAGGGATGAGCAGTTCTTC.

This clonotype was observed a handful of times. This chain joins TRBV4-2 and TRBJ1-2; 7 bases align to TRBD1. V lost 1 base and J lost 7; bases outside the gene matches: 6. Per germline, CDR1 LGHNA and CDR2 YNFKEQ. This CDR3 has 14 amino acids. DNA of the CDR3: TGTGCCAGCAGCCAAGTAGGGGACAGCAGTGGCTACACCTTC. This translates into CASSQVGDSSGYTF.

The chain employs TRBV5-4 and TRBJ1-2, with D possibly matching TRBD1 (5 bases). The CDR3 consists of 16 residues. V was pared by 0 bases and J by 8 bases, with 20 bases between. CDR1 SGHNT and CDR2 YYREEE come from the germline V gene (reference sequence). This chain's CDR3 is CASSLGRARAGNGYTF. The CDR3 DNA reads TGTGCCAGCAGCTTGGGTCGGGCCAGGGCGGGAAACGGCTACACCTTC.

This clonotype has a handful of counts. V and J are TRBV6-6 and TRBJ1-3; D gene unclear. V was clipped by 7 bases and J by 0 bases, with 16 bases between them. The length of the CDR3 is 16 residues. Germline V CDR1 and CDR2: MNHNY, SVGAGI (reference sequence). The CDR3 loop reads CASKRQQKSSGNTIYF. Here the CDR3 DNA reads TGTGCCAGCAAAAGGCAGCAGAAGAGCTCTGGAAACACCATATATTTT.

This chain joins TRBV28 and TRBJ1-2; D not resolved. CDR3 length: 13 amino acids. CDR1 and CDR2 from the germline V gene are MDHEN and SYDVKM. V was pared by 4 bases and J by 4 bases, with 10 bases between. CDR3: CASSSTIAYGYTF. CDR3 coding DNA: TGTGCCAGCAGTTCCACGATTGCCTATGGCTACACCTTC.

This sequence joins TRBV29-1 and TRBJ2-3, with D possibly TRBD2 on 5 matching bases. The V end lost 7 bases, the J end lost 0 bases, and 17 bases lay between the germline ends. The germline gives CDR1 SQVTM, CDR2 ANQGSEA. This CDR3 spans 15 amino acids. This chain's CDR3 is CSAAHGIPSTDTQYF. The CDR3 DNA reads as TGCAGCGCGGCACACGGGATACCTAGCACAGATACGCAGTATTTT.

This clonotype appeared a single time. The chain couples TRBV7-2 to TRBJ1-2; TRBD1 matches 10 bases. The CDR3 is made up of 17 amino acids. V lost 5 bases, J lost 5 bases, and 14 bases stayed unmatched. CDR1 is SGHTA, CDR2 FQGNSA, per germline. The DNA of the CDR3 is TGTGCCAGCAGCCCCATGCTAGGGACAGGGGTAACATATGGCTACACCTTC. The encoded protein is CASSPMLGTGVTYGYTF. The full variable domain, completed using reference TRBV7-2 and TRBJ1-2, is GAGVSQSPSNKVTEKGKDVELRCDPISGHTALYWYRQSLGQGLEFLIYFQGNSAPDKSGLPSDRFSAERTGGSVSTLTIQRTQQEDSAVYLCASSPMLGTGVTYGYTFGSGTRLTVV.

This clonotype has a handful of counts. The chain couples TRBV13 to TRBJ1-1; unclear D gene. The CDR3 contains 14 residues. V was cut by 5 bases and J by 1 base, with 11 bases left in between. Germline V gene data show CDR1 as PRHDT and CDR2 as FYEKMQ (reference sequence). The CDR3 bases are TGTGCCAGCAGCATTCTTCGACGGAACACTGAAGCTTTCTTT. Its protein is CASSILRRNTEAFF.

This CDR3 is CASSLDRTPNIQYF. Written as DNA, the CDR3 is TGTGCCAGCAGCTTGGACCGGACCCCGAACATTCAGTACTTC. This chain uses TRBV7-2 with TRBJ2-4; D is undetermined. CDR1 and CDR2 from the germline V gene are SGHTA and FQGNSA. CDR3 length: 14 amino acids. The V and J ends lost 3 bases and 7 bases respectively, with 13 bases between them.

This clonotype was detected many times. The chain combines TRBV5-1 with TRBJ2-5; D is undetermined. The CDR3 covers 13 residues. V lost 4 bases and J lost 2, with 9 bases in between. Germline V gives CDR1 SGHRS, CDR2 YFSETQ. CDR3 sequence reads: CASSMIVQETQYF. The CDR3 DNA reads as TGCGCCAGCAGCATGATAGTACAAGAGACCCAGTACTTC.

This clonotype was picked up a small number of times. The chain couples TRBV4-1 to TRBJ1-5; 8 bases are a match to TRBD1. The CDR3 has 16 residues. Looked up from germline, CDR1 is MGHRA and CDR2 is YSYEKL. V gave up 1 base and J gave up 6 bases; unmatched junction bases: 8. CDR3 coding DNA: TGCGCCAGCAGCCAAGGCCAGGGGGCCGGAGGTCAGCCCCAGCATTTT. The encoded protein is CASSQGQGAGGQPQHF.

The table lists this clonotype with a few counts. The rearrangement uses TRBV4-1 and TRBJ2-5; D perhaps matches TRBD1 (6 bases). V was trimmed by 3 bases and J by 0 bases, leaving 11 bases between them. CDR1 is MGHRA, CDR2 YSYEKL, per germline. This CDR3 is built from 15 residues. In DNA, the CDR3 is TGCGCCAGCAGCCACGGCAGGGGCTACCAAGAGACCCAGTACTTC. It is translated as CASSHGRGYQETQYF.

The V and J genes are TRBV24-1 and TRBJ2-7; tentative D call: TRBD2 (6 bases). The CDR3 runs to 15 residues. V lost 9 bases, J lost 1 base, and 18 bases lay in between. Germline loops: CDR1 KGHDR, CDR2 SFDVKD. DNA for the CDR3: TGTGCCACCGGCCTCCTCTTGGGGGGTTCCTACGAGCAGTACGTC. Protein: CATGLLLGGSYEQYV.